A selection of T cell receptor beta chains follows, all from one sample in a study of OX40 agonist ivuxolimab in advanced cancers. Method: immunoSEQ multiplex PCR; TCRdb's copy keeps in-frame clones and lacks some. The table shows around 68,000 clones, with around 85% occurring only once. Specimen: CD4+ or CD8+ T cells sorted from blood, collected in a trial of the OX40 agonist ivuxolimab. Source of these receptors: an adult with an advanced solid tumor such as melanoma, head and neck, liver or kidney cancer. Each CDR3 is given with its conserved first and last residue. D genes are given only for firm matches. Clone sizes are given selectively: once, few, many, or a class where the clone is expanded.

-,TRBJ1-5,few,TRBV19,CASSIGPIRGGWGNQPQHF,TGTGCCAGTAGTATAGGGCCCATACGGGGCGGGTGGGGCAATCAGCCCCAGCATTTT
-,TRBJ2-3,-,TRBV6-5,CASSSLRRTDTQYF,TGTGCCAGCTCTTCCCTTAGGCGCACAGATACGCAGTATTTT
-,TRBJ2-3,once,TRBV5-1,CASSLVRGRGADTQYF,TGCGCCAGCAGCTTAGTCCGGGGCAGGGGCGCAGATACGCAGTATTTT
-,TRBJ2-7,-,TRBV7-9,CASSQGRGKEYEQYF,TGTGCCAGCAGCCAAGGTAGAGGGAAAGAGTACGAGCAGTACTTC
-,TRBJ1-1,-,TRBV6-5,CASSYQRRTEAFF,TGTGCCAGCAGTTACCAGCGCAGGACTGAAGCTTTCTTT
TRBD1,TRBJ2-2,-,TRBV6-5,CASSRQGTGELFF,TGTGCCAGCAGTAGACAGGGGACCGGGGAGCTGTTTTTT
TRBD1,TRBJ1-2,-,TRBV18,CASSPRDRNLNYGYTF,TGTGCCAGCTCACCACGGGACAGAAACTTGAACTATGGCTACACCTTC
TRBD1,TRBJ1-6,-,TRBV6-5,CASSQGQRHKAPLHF,TGTGCCAGCAGCCAGGGACAGAGGCATAAGGCACCCCTCCACTTT
-,TRBJ2-1,-,TRBV6-1,CAAAREQFF,TGTGCCGCCGCCAGGGAGCAGTTCTTC
TRBD1,TRBJ2-7,-,TRBV5-4,CASSRRTGVASYEQYF,TGTGCCAGCAGCCGCCGGACAGGGGTGGCCTCCTACGAGCAGTACTTC
-,TRBJ1-1,-,TRBV15,CATSRDPQGEAFF,TGTGCCACCAGCAGAGATCCCCAGGGTGAAGCTTTCTTT
-,TRBJ1-1,few,TRBV5-6,CASSLPDRRNTEAFF,TGTGCCAGCAGCCTACCCGACAGGCGGAACACTGAAGCTTTCTTT
-,TRBJ1-4,-,TRBV5-6,CASHGGSDEKLFF,TGTGCCAGCCATGGGGGGTCGGATGAAAAACTGTTTTTT
-,TRBJ1-1,-,TRBV6-5,CASRPQGNTEAFF,TGTGCCAGCAGGCCACAGGGGAACACTGAAGCTTTCTTT
TRBD1,TRBJ1-4,-,TRBV18,CASSRRTGSNEKLFF,TGTGCCAGCTCACGAAGGACAGGGTCAAATGAAAAACTGTTTTTT
-,TRBJ2-2,-,TRBV4-3,CASSQVLSGTGELFF,TGCGCCAGCAGCCAAGTTTTAAGTGGCACCGGGGAGCTGTTTTTT
TRBD2,TRBJ2-1,-,TRBV7-9,CASSPRSGGTTYNEQFF,TGTGCCAGCAGCCCCAGGAGCGGGGGGACGACGTACAATGAGCAGTTCTTC
TRBD2,TRBJ2-3,-,TRBV18,CASSPAGGTTDTQYF,TGTGCCAGCTCACCGGCGGGGGGTACCACAGATACGCAGTATTTT
TRBD1,TRBJ1-2,-,TRBV6-5,CASSFHRGNYGYTF,TGTGCCAGCAGTTTCCACAGGGGGAACTATGGCTACACCTTC
TRBD1,TRBJ2-4,-,TRBV7-9,CASSLGGQGSIQYF,TGTGCCAGCAGCTTGGGGGGACAGGGAAGCATTCAGTACTTC
TRBD1,TRBJ1-5,-,TRBV6-5,CASGTGENQPQHF,TGTGCCTCCGGGACAGGGGAAAATCAGCCCCAGCATTTT
-,TRBJ1-2,few,TRBV7-9,CASSVGRARDYGYTF,TGTGCCAGCAGCGTAGGGAGGGCTCGTGACTATGGCTACACCTTC
-,TRBJ2-3,-,TRBV7-2,CASSPHGGTDTQYF,TGTGCCAGCAGCCCTCACGGAGGAACAGATACGCAGTATTTT
TRBD2,TRBJ2-3,-,TRBV6-5,CASSYQAGVTDTQYF,TGTGCCAGCAGTTACCAGGCGGGAGTCACAGATACGCAGTATTTT
-,TRBJ2-1,-,TRBV18,CASSPRDDEQFF,TGTGCCAGCTCACCCAGGGACGATGAGCAGTTCTTC
-,TRBJ1-5,-,TRBV10-3,CAIKDGTDSNQPQHF,TGTGCCATCAAGGACGGGACGGATAGCAATCAGCCCCAGCATTTT
-,TRBJ2-7,-,TRBV6-6,CASSPAQGTYEQYF,TGTGCCAGCAGCCCGGCGCAGGGAACCTACGAGCAGTACTTC
-,TRBJ2-7,-,TRBV18,CASSLRDGTTYEQYF,TGTGCCAGCTCACTCCGGGACGGTACAACCTACGAGCAGTACTTC
-,TRBJ2-7,-,TRBV19,CAVRFSRVPSYEQYF,TGTGCCGTCAGATTCTCCAGGGTTCCAAGCTACGAGCAGTACTTC
TRBD1,TRBJ2-5,-,TRBV7-9,CASSLGVDRSETQYF,TGTGCCAGCAGCTTAGGGGTGGACAGGTCAGAGACCCAGTACTTC
-,TRBJ2-1,once,TRBV7-2,CASSTLSGTPRQFF,TGTGCCAGCAGCACTCTCTCCGGGACCCCGCGGCAGTTCTTC
-,TRBJ2-1,once,TRBV9,CASSDTWSEQFF,TGTGCCAGCAGCGACACTTGGAGCGAGCAGTTCTTC
-,TRBJ1-2,-,TRBV7-2,CASSLVQRGSYGYTF,TGTGCCAGCAGCTTAGTGCAGCGGGGGAGCTATGGCTACACCTTC
-,TRBJ2-2,-,TRBV2,CASRETVTGELFF,TGTGCCAGCAGGGAGACAGTCACCGGGGAGCTGTTTTTT
-,TRBJ1-5,-,TRBV5-4,CASSLGGPDSNQPQHF,TGTGCCAGCAGCTTGGGGGGCCCAGATAGCAATCAGCCCCAGCATTTT
TRBD1,TRBJ1-5,-,TRBV7-2,CASSNRQGNQPQHF,TGTGCCAGCAGCAACCGACAGGGTAATCAGCCCCAGCATTTT
-,TRBJ2-2,once,TRBV11-2,CASSYLQGTGELFF,TGTGCCAGCAGCTATCTACAGGGAACCGGGGAGCTGTTTTTT
TRBD2,TRBJ2-5,-,TRBV29-1,CSVEDRGGETQYF,TGCAGCGTTGAAGACCGGGGGGGAGAGACCCAGTACTTC
TRBD1,TRBJ1-5,-,TRBV28,CASSPGTDNQPQHF,TGTGCCAGCAGTCCCGGGACAGACAATCAGCCCCAGCATTTT
TRBD1,TRBJ1-1,-,TRBV7-2,CASSSRQGGGTEAFF,TGTGCCAGCAGCTCCCGGCAGGGGGGAGGCACTGAAGCTTTCTTT
-,TRBJ1-1,-,TRBV7-2,CASSLWHQHNTEAFF,TGTGCCAGCAGCTTATGGCACCAACACAACACTGAAGCTTTCTTT
-,TRBJ1-4,-,TRBV6-4,CAIRPGTATTNEKLFF,TGTGCCATCCGACCCGGGACGGCCACAACTAATGAAAAACTGTTTTTT
-,TRBJ1-3,-,TRBV10-3,CAISEGPLSGNTIYF,TGTGCCATCAGTGAGGGGCCCCTCTCTGGAAACACCATATATTTT